These 29 T cell receptor beta chains originate from one sample sequenced in a study of CD8+ T cells in alopecia areata. Sequencing used cDNA as its template, made by extracting RNA and reverse transcribing it. Libraries were prepared by immunoSEQ multiplex PCR; TCRdb keeps only in-frame clonotypes and omits some of them. The data hold 200,000 to 250,000 clones, with around 66% observed a single time. The treatment here: oral pan-JAK inhibitor, 5-10 mg twice daily. The input for sequencing was CD4+ T cells sorted from blood, taken at week 4, from a patient treated with tofacitinib. These receptor sequences come from a human donor with alopecia areata.

The gene calls are TRBV29-1 and TRBJ1-4; D is undetermined. The CDR3 totals 11 residues. Germline loops: CDR1 SQVTM, CDR2 ANQGSEA. The V and J ends lost 7 bases and 7 bases respectively, with 10 bases between them. As DNA, the CDR3 is TGCAGCGGATCCCGGGGTGAAAAACTGTTTTTT. Translated: CSGSRGEKLFF.

CDR3 residues: CASGPLVGEQFF. CDR3 nucleotide sequence: TGTGCTAGTGGTCCATTAGTTGGTGAGCAGTTCTTC. The chain combines TRBV12-5 with TRBJ2-1, with no clear D. The germline CDR1 and CDR2 sequences are LGHNT and FRNRAP. This CDR3 spans 12 amino acids. V was trimmed by 5 bases and J by 9 bases, leaving 11 bases between them.

The chain joins TRBV18 to TRBJ2-2; weak D call: TRBD1 (6 bases). This CDR3 comprises 16 residues. V gave up 1 base and J gave up 1 base, with 10 bases separating them. Germline assignment: CDR1 KGHSH and CDR2 LQKENI. The CDR3 DNA reads TGTGCCAGCTCACCACAGGCGACAGGGAACACCGGGGAGCTGTTTTTT. Translated: CASSPQATGNTGELFF.

The chain joins TRBV27 to TRBJ2-7; possibly TRBD2 for D (5 bases). The CDR3 extends over 15 amino acids. Per the germline V gene, CDR1 is MNHEY and CDR2 is SMNVEV (reference sequence). V was cut by 2 bases and J by 0 bases, with 11 bases left in between. CDR3 sequence reads: CASSLEGRSSYEQYF. CDR3 nucleotides: TGTGCCAGCAGTTTAGAGGGCAGGAGCTCCTACGAGCAGTACTTC.

V usage is TRBV7-9 and J usage is TRBJ1-2; D not resolved. This CDR3 is 14 amino acids long. Germline CDR1 is SEHNR and CDR2 is FQNEAQ (reference sequence). The ends were cut back, 3 bases at V and 0 bases at J, with 8 bases in the middle. The DNA for the CDR3 is TGTGCCAGCAGCTTGGAATGGGCTAACTATGGCTACACCTTC. Translating gives CASSLEWANYGYTF.

The chain links TRBV7-6 to TRBJ2-1; D gene uncertain. This CDR3 region has 15 residues. Germline V CDR1 and CDR2: SGHVS, FNYEAQ. Trimming removed 5 bases at V and 0 bases at J, with 11 bases between. The CDR3 sequence: CASSQVMSSYNEQFF. In DNA form, the CDR3 reads TGTGCCAGCAGCCAAGTCATGAGCTCCTACAATGAGCAGTTCTTC.

In its sample, this clone was seen a few times. The V gene is TRBV18, the J gene TRBJ1-1, with TRBD1 as a possible D gene (5 bases). V was pared by 6 bases and J by 6 bases, with 11 bases between. Germline CDR1 and CDR2: KGHSH and LQKENI. This CDR3 spans 12 amino acids. The CDR3 bases are TGTGCCAGCTCGTTCGGGGACGCTGAAGCTTTCTTT. The encoded protein is CASSFGDAEAFF.

The CDR3 DNA sequence: TGTGCCAGCAGTAGCCCGGGCAGGGGGAATGAAAAACTGTTTTTT. This translates into CASSSPGRGNEKLFF. This chain links TRBV2 with TRBJ1-4, with TRBD1 matching 7 bases. The CDR3 runs 15 residues. The germline gives CDR1 SNHLY, CDR2 FYNNEI. Unmatched junction bases numbered 8, after V lost 5 bases and J lost 5 bases.

The chain uses TRBV7-9 and TRBJ1-4; D remains ambiguous. Trimming stripped 3 bases from V and 4 bases from J, with 9 bases between. Looked up from germline, CDR1 is SEHNR and CDR2 is FQNEAQ (reference sequence). The CDR3 spans 14 residues. Here the CDR3 reads CASSFSRLNEKLFF. CDR3 DNA: TGTGCCAGCAGCTTTAGCAGACTTAATGAAAAACTGTTTTTT.

The chain recombines TRBV4-1 with TRBJ2-1, with 13 positions matching TRBD2. This CDR3 spans 15 amino acids. V lost 1 base, J lost 7 bases, and 1 base stayed unmatched. The V gene's germline CDR1 is MGHRA and CDR2 YSYEKL. The CDR3 region has the DNA TGCGCCAGCAGCCAAGGGACTAGCGGGGGAAATGAGCAGTTCTTC. Translated, it gives CASSQGTSGGNEQFF.

Only one count was recorded for this clone. The genes are TRBV19 and TRBJ1-5; 7 bases are a match to TRBD1. V lost 6 bases to trimming and J lost 0 bases; unmatched junction nucleotides: 8. Per the germline V gene, CDR1 is LNHDA and CDR2 is SQIVND (reference sequence). This CDR3 has 16 residues. In nucleotides, the CDR3 is TGTGCCAGTAGGCAAGGACAGGTCTATAGCAATCAGCCCCAGCATTTT. Translated, it gives CASRQGQVYSNQPQHF.

This chain links TRBV7-2 with TRBJ2-7, with D maybe TRBD1 (5 bases). The germline CDR1 and CDR2 sequences are SGHTA and FQGNSA. The CDR3 is 15 residues long. The V end lost 5 bases, the J end lost 2 bases, and 16 bases lay between the germline ends. The CDR3 DNA reads TGTGCCAGCAGCACCTTAGGGGTCGCGACCTACGAGCAGTACTTC. Protein product: CASSTLGVATYEQYF.

This clone was recorded a few times. This chain connects TRBV29-1 to TRBJ2-5, with D possibly TRBD1 on 6 matching bases. Germline V lookup: CDR1 SQVTM, CDR2 ANQGSEA. The CDR3 contains 14 residues. The V gene lost 3 bases and the J gene lost 2 bases, with 13 bases spanning the gap. The CDR3 bases are TGCAGCGTTGATTCCTTACAGGGACAAGAGACCCAGTACTTC. Translation: CSVDSLQGQETQYF.

CDR3 nucleotides: TGCGCCAGCAGCTTGGAGCGGGGGCCCGCCGGCTACACCTTC. Amino acid sequence: CASSLERGPAGYTF. The genes are TRBV5-1 and TRBJ1-2; D possibly corresponds to TRBD1 (6 bases). The length of the CDR3 is 14 residues. CDR1 is SGHRS, CDR2 YFSETQ, per germline. V lost 0 bases and J 8 bases, leaving 14 bases between the germline ends. Filled out from reference TRBV5-1 and TRBJ1-2, the complete variable domain reads KAGVTQTPRYLIKTRGQQVTLSCSPISGHRSVSWYQQTPGQGLQFLFEYFSETQRNKGNFPGRFSGRQFSNSRSEMNVSTLELGDSALYLCASSLERGPAGYTFGSGTRLTVV.

The rearrangement links TRBV9 to TRBJ2-3, with 10 bases identical to TRBD2. The trim removed 4 bases at V and 0 bases at J, leaving 8 bases unmatched. CDR3 size: 17 residues. Per germline, CDR1 SGDLS and CDR2 YYNGEE. Here the CDR3 reads CASSLLSSGGSTDTQYF. CDR3 coding DNA: TGTGCCAGCAGCCTCCTCAGTAGCGGGGGGAGCACAGATACGCAGTATTTT.

V gene TRBV5-1 combines with J gene TRBJ2-3; D gene unclear. This CDR3 has 12 residues. V was shortened by 1 base and J by 3 bases, with 3 bases between the two germline ends. Germline-derived CDR1 and CDR2 are SGHRS and YFSETQ. The CDR3 loop reads CASSLQTDTQYF. Here the CDR3 DNA reads TGCGCCAGCAGCTTGCAAACAGATACGCAGTATTTT.

The chain is built from TRBV4-1 and TRBJ2-5; possibly TRBD2 for D (6 bases). Trimming shortened V by 5 bases and J by 2 bases, and 15 bases separated the two germline ends. This CDR3 is 15 amino acids long. Germline V CDR1 and CDR2: MGHRA, YSYEKL. The CDR3 region has the DNA TGCGCCAGCAGCGACGGAGGGGCTACACAAGAGACCCAGTACTTC. It translates to CASSDGGATQETQYF.

V and J are TRBV6-5 and TRBJ1-6; D perhaps matches TRBD1 (5 bases). CDR1 is MNHEY, CDR2 SVGAGI, per germline. The V gene lost 6 bases and the J gene lost 5 bases, with 14 bases spanning the gap. The CDR3 is 15 amino acids. The CDR3 sequence: CASRLPGANNSPLHF. The CDR3 DNA is TGTGCCAGCAGACTACCCGGGGCCAATAATTCACCCCTCCACTTT.

The V and J genes are TRBV4-1 and TRBJ1-4; maybe TRBD1 (5 bases). V dropped 0 bases and J dropped 1 base, with 9 bases sitting between them. The V gene's germline CDR1 is MGHRA and CDR2 YSYEKL. The CDR3 is 16 residues long. CDR3: CASSQELTVTNEKLFF. The CDR3 nucleotides read TGCGCCAGCAGCCAAGAATTGACAGTAACTAATGAAAAACTGTTTTTT.

The V gene is TRBV7-9, the J gene TRBJ2-2, with a possible D match to TRBD1 (6 bases). Germline V CDR1 and CDR2: SEHNR, FQNEAQ (reference sequence). With 4 bases removed from V and 6 bases from J, the gap between germline ends came to 6 bases. CDR3 size: 12 residues. The CDR3 loop reads CASSSGAGELFF. In DNA form, the CDR3 reads TGTGCCAGCAGCTCAGGGGCCGGGGAGCTGTTTTTT.

The chain joins TRBV30 to TRBJ2-3; the D is unclear. Germline-derived CDR1 and CDR2 are GTSNPN and SVGIG (reference sequence). CDR3 size: 12 residues. Deletions cut 0 bases from V and 9 bases from J, with 10 bases between. DNA of the CDR3: TGTGCCTGGAGTGTATCTGTGGCGACGCAGTATTTT. Translating gives CAWSVSVATQYF. Complete variable domain (other parts from reference TRBV30 and TRBJ2-3): SQTIHQWPATLVQPVGSPLSLECTVEGTSNPNLYWYRQAAGRGLQLLFYSVGIGQISSEVPQNLSASRPQDRQFILSSKKLLLSDSGFYLCAWSVSVATQYFGPGTRLTVL.

The sample holds a few counts of this clone. This rearrangement joins TRBV15 to TRBJ1-4; D might be TRBD1 (6 bases). The V and J ends lost 0 bases and 7 bases respectively, with 15 bases between them. Germline CDR1 reads LNHNV; CDR2 reads YYDKDF (reference sequence). The CDR3 sequence is 16 residues long. CDR3: CATSRDVQGLTEKLFF. The CDR3 DNA reads as TGTGCCACCAGCAGAGATGTCCAGGGGTTGACTGAAAAACTGTTTTTT.

The chain is built from TRBV11-2 and TRBJ1-1, with D possibly being TRBD1 (6 bases). The V and J ends lost 6 bases and 1 base respectively, with 12 bases between them. The CDR3 sequence is 14 residues long. The germline CDR1 and CDR2 sequences are SGHAT and FQNNGV. The CDR3 nucleotides are TGTGCCAGCAGAGCGGACAGAGGGAACACTGAAGCTTTCTTT. Its translation is CASRADRGNTEAFF.

J is TRBJ2-5 and V is TRBV29-1; TRBD2 might be the D (6 bases). The CDR3 runs to 12 residues. Per germline, CDR1 SQVTM and CDR2 ANQGSEA. The ends were cut back, 7 bases at V and 2 bases at J, with 11 bases in the middle. The DNA for the CDR3 is TGCAGCGCCTCGGGGGTTCAAGAGACCCAGTACTTC. This sequence encodes CSASGVQETQYF.

This chain joins TRBV30 and TRBJ1-4; D remains unclear. The length of the CDR3 is 13 residues. V was pared by 4 bases and J by 2 bases, with 8 bases between. CDR1 is GTSNPN and CDR2 is SVGIG in the germline V gene (reference sequence). In DNA, the CDR3 is TGTGCCTGGACGGGTGGGACTAATGAAAAACTGTTTTTT. This sequence encodes CAWTGGTNEKLFF.

The V and J genes are TRBV14 and TRBJ1-1; a possible D gene is TRBD1 (6 bases). CDR1 is SGHDN and CDR2 is FVKESK in the germline V gene. The V gene lost 4 bases and the J gene lost 7 bases, with 10 bases spanning the gap. This CDR3 is built from 12 residues. The DNA for the CDR3 is TGTGCCAGCAGCCCCCAGGGGTTTGAAGCTTTCTTT. This encodes CASSPQGFEAFF. The variable domain in full, with the rest retrieved from reference TRBV14 and TRBJ1-1, is EAGVTQFPSHSVIEKGQTVTLRCDPISGHDNLYWYRRVMGKEIKFLLHFVKESKQDESGMPNNRFLAERTGGTYSTLKVQPAELEDSGVYFCASSPQGFEAFFGQGTRLTVV.

This chain uses TRBV30 with TRBJ1-5; TRBD1 might be the D (5 bases). Germline V lookup: CDR1 GTSNPN, CDR2 SVGIG (reference sequence). The CDR3 totals 13 residues. Trimming cost V 4 bases and J 5 bases, with 12 bases left between them. The CDR3 sequence: CAWTSGYHQPQHF. The CDR3 nucleotides read TGTGCCTGGACATCAGGGTACCATCAGCCCCAGCATTTT.

The J gene is TRBJ2-1, the V gene TRBV30, with a tentative D call TRBD2 (6 bases). The V end was cut by 4 bases, the J end by 1 base, with 11 bases between. This CDR3 is 14 amino acids long. The germline gives CDR1 GTSNPN, CDR2 SVGIG (reference sequence). The DNA of the CDR3 is TGTGCCTGGACCCGGGGGAGATCCTACAATGAGCAGTTCTTC. It encodes CAWTRGRSYNEQFF.

This clone has more than one count but fewer than ten. The CDR3 sequence is CARVGGTGANVLTF. The CDR3 region has the DNA TGTGCCCGAGTTGGAGGGACTGGGGCCAACGTCCTGACTTTC. V gene TRBV30 combines with J gene TRBJ2-6; possible D gene TRBD2, 6 bases. The CDR3 is 14 residues long. Deletions cut 8 bases from V and 2 bases from J, with 13 bases between. Germline V gene data show CDR1 as GTSNPN and CDR2 as SVGIG (reference sequence). The whole variable domain, remainder taken from reference TRBV30 and TRBJ2-6, is SQTIHQWPATLVQPVGSPLSLECTVEGTSNPNLYWYRQAAGRGLQLLFYSVGIGQISSEVPQNLSASRPQDRQFILSSKKLLLSDSGFYLCARVGGTGANVLTFGAGSRLTVL.